This T cell receptor (beta chain) was found in a study of T cell repertoires in cytomegalovirus infection. Study-level background: Matching HLA type and CMV infection were both indicated by public TCR beta signatures.

General study results and limits: Frequencies of public TCR beta families were cumulated, and this identified carriers of CMV plus the relevant HLA. Dominant in the ex vivo response were TCR beta clonotypes restricted by HLA-C and specific for CMV.

The CDR3 runs 12 residues. Per the germline V gene, CDR1 is SGHAT and CDR2 is FQNNGV. Trimming removed 1 base at V and 8 bases at J, with 6 bases between. TCRdb re-derived calls from the reads in MiXCR, one entry per CDR3 protein. The sample shows about 330,000 distinct CDR3 sequences, about a third of them seen only once. This clonotype was counted at least ten times. Its antigen is undetermined. The source was cultured PBMCs, collected from culture after CMV antigen stimulation. The chain uses TRBV11-2 and TRBJ2-1; D ambiguous. The receptor comes from a human donor in good health (CMV status not recorded). Some clones in this sample may be carry-over from other donors' samples. The CDR3 sequence: CASSLGWDEQFF. In DNA, the CDR3 is TGTGCCAGCAGCTTAGGGTGGGATGAGCAGTTCTTC.